The present T cell receptor (beta chain) was sequenced within a study of T-cell memory formation after mild COVID-19. General study findings and limits: The study found balanced CD4/CD8 in clones contracting day 15 to 85 and a CD4+ lean in later expanders.

TCRdb processed the 5' RACE reads anew with MiXCR; each CDR3 protein has one entry. Among about 340,000 distinct CDR3 sequences listed, 10% to 15% were seen once. As concerns this clonotype: Its antigen remains unidentified.

In germline, CDR1 is SGHRS, CDR2 YFSETQ. V was pared by 4 bases and J by 4 bases, with 10 bases between. The CDR3 length is 13 residues. The chain uses TRBV5-1 and TRBJ2-3; TRBD2 is a possible D gene (5 bases). The specimen sequenced was PBMCs or a T cell subset sorted from them (not recorded which). The TCR was taken from a man between 18 and 29 years old who had mild COVID-19 (a few samples of this study predate the infection). Cell type and time point are not known. The CDR3 DNA reads as TGCGCCAGCAGCCTGCAACTAGCAGATACGCAGTATTTT. It translates to CASSLQLADTQYF. The whole variable domain, remainder taken from reference TRBV5-1 and TRBJ2-3, is KAGVTQTPRYLIKTRGQQVTLSCSPISGHRSVSWYQQTPGQGLQFLFEYFSETQRNKGNFPGRFSGRQFSNSRSEMNVSTLELGDSALYLCASSLQLADTQYFGPGTRLTVL.